This TCR beta chain was captured by sequencing in a study of human T cells and chemical hapten exposure. CDR3 length equals 15 residues. The germline V and J ends were trimmed by 0 bases and 3 bases, with 12 bases remaining between them. Germline assignment: CDR1 SGHTA and CDR2 FQGNSA. TCRdb reanalysed the RACE reads using MiXCR and keeps one entry per CDR3 protein. The data contain roughly 34,000 distinct CDR3 sequences, 5.5% to 8% of them singletons. In its sample, this clonotype was seen a few times. Its antigen is undetermined. Noted time point: patch test 1, 2 weeks after DPC sensitization. Treatment reported: therapeutic diphenylcyclopropenone sensitization with weekly scalp DPC. Unfractionated whole blood was the source of the extracted total RNA. Suited to DPC and affected by alopecia, the donors ranged from 18 to 70 years old. Points from the study as a whole: Given that the donors had alopecia, their immune response may differ from that seen in healthy people.

The chain is built from TRBV7-2 and TRBJ2-7; TRBD1 or TRBD2 may be the D gene (7 bases each). The specimen comprised whole blood, sampled in connection with sensitization to the hapten diphenylcyclopropenone (DPC). This TCR derives from a woman in her thirties with alopecia areata. Some clones in this sample may be carry-over from other donors' samples. The CDR3 sequence: CASSLAQGGIYEQYF. CDR3 DNA sequence: TGTGCCAGCAGCTTAGCGCAGGGGGGGATCTACGAGCAGTACTTC.